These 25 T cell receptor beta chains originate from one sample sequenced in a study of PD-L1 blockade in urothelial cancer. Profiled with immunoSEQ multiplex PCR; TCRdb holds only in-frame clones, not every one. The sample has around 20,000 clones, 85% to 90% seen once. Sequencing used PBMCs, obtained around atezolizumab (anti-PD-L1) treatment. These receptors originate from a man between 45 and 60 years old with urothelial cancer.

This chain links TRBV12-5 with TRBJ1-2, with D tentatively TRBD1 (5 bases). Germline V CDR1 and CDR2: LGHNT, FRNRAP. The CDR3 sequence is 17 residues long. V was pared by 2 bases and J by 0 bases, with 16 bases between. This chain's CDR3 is CASGLPGVVVTNYGYTF. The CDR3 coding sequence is TGTGCTAGTGGTTTGCCGGGGGTAGTCGTTACTAACTATGGCTACACCTTC.

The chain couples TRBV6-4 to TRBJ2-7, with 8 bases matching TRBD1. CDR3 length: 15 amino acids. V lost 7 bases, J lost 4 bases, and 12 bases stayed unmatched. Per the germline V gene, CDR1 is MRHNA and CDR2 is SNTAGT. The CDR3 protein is CASIRVRQGPYEQYF. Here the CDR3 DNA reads TGTGCCAGCATCAGAGTGAGACAGGGGCCTTACGAGCAGTACTTC.

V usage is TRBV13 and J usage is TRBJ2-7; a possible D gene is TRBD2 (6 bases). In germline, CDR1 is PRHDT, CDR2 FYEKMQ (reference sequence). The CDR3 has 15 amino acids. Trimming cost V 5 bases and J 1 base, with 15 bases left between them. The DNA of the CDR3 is TGTGCCAGCAGCCCCTCTGGGGGGAGTTCCTACGAGCAGTACTTC. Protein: CASSPSGGSSYEQYF.

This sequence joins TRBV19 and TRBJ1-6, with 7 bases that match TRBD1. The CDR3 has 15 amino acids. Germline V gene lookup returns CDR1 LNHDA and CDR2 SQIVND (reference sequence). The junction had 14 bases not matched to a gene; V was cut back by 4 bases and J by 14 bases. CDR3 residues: CASSKGDRGFITLHF. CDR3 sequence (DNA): TGTGCCAGTAGTAAAGGGGACAGAGGGTTTATAACCCTCCACTTT.

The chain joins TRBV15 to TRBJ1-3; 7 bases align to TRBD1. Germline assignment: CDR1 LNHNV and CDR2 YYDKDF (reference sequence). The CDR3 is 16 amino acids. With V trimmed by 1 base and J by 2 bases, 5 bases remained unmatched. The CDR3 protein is CATSRGRGLAGNTIYF. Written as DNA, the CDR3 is TGTGCCACCAGCAGAGGTAGGGGGCTCGCTGGAAACACCATATATTTT.

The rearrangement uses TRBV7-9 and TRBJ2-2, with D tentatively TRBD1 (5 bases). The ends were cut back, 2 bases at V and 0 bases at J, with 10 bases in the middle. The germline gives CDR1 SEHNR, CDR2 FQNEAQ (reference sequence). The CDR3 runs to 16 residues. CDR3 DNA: TGTGCCAGCAGCTTAAGCAGGGATTCGAACACCGGGGAGCTGTTTTTT. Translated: CASSLSRDSNTGELFF.

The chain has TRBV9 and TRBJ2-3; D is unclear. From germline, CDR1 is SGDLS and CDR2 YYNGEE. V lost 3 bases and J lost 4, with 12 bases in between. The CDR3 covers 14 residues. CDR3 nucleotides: TGTGCCAGCAGCGACCGAGTGGGCGCAGATACGCAGTATTTT. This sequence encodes CASSDRVGADTQYF. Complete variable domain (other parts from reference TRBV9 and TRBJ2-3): DSGVTQTPKHLITATGQRVTLRCSPRSGDLSVYWYQQSLDQGLQFLIQYYNGEERAKGNILERFSAQQFPDLHSELNLSSLELGDSALYFCASSDRVGADTQYFGPGTRLTVL.

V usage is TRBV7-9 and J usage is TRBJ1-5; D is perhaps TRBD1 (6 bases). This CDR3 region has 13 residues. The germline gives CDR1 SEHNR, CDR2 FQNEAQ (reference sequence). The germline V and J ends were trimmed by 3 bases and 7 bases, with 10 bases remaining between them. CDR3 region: CASSLTGDQPQHF. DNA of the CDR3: TGTGCCAGCAGCTTGACAGGTGACCAGCCCCAGCATTTT.

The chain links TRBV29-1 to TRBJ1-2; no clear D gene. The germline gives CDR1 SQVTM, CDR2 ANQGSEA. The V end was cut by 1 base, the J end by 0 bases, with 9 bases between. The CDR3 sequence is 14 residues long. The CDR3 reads CSVEGAPANYGYTF. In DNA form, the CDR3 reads TGCAGCGTTGAAGGGGCGCCAGCTAACTATGGCTACACCTTC.

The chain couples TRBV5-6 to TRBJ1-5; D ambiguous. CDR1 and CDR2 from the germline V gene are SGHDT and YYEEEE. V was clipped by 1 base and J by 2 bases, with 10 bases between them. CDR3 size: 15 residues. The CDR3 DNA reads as TGTGCCAGCAGCTTGAGAGGGTTCGGCAATCAGCCCCAGCATTTT. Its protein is CASSLRGFGNQPQHF.

The CDR3 spells CASRPGVGFGYTF. In DNA, the CDR3 is TGTGCCAGCAGACCAGGGGTCGGTTTTGGCTACACCTTC. The chain is built from TRBV6-5 and TRBJ1-2, with D perhaps matching TRBD1 (6 bases). The CDR3 has 13 residues. Trimming left V 6 bases short and J 7 bases short, with 15 bases between. Per the germline V gene, CDR1 is MNHEY and CDR2 is SVGAGI.

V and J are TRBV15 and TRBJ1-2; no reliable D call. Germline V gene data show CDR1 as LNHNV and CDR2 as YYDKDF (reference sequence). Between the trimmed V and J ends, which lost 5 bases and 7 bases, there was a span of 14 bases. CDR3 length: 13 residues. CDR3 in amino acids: CATSEAYNLGYTF. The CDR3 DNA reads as TGTGCCACCAGCGAGGCTTACAACCTTGGCTACACCTTC.

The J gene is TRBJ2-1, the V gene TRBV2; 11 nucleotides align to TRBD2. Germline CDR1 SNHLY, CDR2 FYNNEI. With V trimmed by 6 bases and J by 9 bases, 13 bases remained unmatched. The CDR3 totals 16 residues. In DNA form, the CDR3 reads TGTGCCAGCAGCGGCCATGCTAGCGGGAGGCAAGTTGAGCAGTTCTTC. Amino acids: CASSGHASGRQVEQFF.

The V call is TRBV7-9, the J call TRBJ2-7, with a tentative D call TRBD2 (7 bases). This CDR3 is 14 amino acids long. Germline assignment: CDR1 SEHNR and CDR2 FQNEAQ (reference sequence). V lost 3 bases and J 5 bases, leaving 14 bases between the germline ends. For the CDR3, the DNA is TGTGCCAGCAGCTTTTCACGCGGGGGCGACGAGCAGTACTTC. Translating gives CASSFSRGGDEQYF.

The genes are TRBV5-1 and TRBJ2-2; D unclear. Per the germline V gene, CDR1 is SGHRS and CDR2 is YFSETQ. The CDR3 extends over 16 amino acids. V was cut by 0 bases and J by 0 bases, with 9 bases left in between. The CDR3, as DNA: TGCGCCAGCAGCTTGGCCGGTACCCCGAACACCGGGGAGCTGTTTTTT. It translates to CASSLAGTPNTGELFF. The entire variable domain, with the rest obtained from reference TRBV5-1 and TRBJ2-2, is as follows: KAGVTQTPRYLIKTRGQQVTLSCSPISGHRSVSWYQQTPGQGLQFLFEYFSETQRNKGNFPGRFSGRQFSNSRSEMNVSTLELGDSALYLCASSLAGTPNTGELFFGEGSRLTVL.

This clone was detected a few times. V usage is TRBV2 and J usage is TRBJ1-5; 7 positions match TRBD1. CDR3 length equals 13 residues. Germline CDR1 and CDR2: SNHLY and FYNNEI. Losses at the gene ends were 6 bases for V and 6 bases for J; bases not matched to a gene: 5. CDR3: CASRETGSQPQHF. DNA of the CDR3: TGTGCCAGCAGGGAGACAGGGTCTCAGCCCCAGCATTTT.

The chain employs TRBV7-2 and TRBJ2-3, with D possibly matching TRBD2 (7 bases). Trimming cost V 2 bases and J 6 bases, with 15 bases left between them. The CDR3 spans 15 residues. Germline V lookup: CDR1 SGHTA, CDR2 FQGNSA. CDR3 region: CASSLRAGAGDTQYF. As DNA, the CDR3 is TGTGCCAGCAGCTTACGGGCGGGGGCAGGGGATACGCAGTATTTT.

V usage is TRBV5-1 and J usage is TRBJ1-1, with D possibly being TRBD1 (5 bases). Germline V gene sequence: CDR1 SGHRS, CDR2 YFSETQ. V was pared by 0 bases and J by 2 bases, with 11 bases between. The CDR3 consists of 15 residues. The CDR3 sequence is CASSLGSQGNTEAFF. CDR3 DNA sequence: TGCGCCAGCAGCTTGGGTAGCCAGGGTAACACTGAAGCTTTCTTT. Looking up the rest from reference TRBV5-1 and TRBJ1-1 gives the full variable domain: KAGVTQTPRYLIKTRGQQVTLSCSPISGHRSVSWYQQTPGQGLQFLFEYFSETQRNKGNFPGRFSGRQFSNSRSEMNVSTLELGDSALYLCASSLGSQGNTEAFFGQGTRLTVV.

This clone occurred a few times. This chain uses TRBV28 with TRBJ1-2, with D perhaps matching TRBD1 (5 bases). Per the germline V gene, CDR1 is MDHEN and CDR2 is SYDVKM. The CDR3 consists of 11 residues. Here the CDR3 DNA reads TGTGCTACTAGCGGGGGCTATGGCTACACCTTC. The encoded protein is CATSGGYGYTF.

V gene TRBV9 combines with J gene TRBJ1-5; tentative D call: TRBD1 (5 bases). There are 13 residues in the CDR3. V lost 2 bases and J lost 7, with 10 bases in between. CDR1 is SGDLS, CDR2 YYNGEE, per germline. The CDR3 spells CASSVGGRQPQHF. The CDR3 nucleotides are TGTGCCAGCAGCGTGGGGGGACGGCAGCCCCAGCATTTT.

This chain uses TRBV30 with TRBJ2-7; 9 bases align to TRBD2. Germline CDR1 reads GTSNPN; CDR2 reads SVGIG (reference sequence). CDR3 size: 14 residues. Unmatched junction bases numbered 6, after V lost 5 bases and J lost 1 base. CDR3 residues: CAWVRTSVSYEQYF. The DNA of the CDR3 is TGTGCCTGGGTTAGGACTAGCGTTTCCTACGAGCAGTACTTC.

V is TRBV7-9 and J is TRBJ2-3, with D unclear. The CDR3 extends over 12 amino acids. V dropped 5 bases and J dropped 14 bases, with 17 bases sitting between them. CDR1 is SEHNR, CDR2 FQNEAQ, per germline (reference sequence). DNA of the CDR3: TGTGCCAGCAGCCCCGGTCGCCAATCGGGGTATTTT. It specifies CASSPGRQSGYF.

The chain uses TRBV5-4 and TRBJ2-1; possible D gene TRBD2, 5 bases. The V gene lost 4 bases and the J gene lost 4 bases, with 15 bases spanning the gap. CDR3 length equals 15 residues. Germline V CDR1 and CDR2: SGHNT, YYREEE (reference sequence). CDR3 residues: CASSLPRGAYNEQFF. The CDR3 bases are TGTGCCAGCAGCCTCCCCCGGGGAGCGTACAATGAGCAGTTCTTC.

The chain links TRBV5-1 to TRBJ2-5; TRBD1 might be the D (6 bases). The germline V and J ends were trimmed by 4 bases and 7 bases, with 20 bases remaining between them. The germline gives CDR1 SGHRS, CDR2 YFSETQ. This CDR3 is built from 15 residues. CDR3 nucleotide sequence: TGCGCCAGCAGCCCGACCCCGGACAGCTTTGGGACCCAGTACTTC. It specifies CASSPTPDSFGTQYF.

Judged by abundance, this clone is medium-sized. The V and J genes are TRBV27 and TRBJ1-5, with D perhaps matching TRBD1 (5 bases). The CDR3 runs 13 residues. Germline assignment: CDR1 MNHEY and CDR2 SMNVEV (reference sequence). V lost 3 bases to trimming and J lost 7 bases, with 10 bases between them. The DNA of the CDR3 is TGTGCCAGCAGTTTTATGGGGGGACAGCCCCAGCATTTT. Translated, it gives CASSFMGGQPQHF.